A selection of T cell receptor beta chains follows, all from one sample in a study of blood T cell repertoires in COVID-19. Only in-frame clones appear in the TCRdb table, and some are missing; sequencing was by immunoSEQ multiplex PCR. The sample yields some 88,000 clones, over 65% seen once. The sequenced sample was peripheral blood. These receptors were obtained from a woman aged 70-85 years with acute or convalescent COVID-19. Both conserved end residues are part of each CDR3. D genes are given only for firm matches. Some rows have no size entry. The others give once, few or many, or a class for an expanded clone.

J gene: TRBJ2-1
clone size: .
D gene: TRBD1
V gene: TRBV13
CDR3 DNA: TGTGCCAGCAGTGACGGACAGGGGACGAATGAGCAGTTCTTC
CDR3 protein: CASSDGQGTNEQFF

J gene: TRBJ1-2
clone size: few
D gene: .
V gene: TRBV28
CDR3 DNA: TGTGCCAGCAGTTTAGCCGGGGAACATTATGGCTACACCTTC
CDR3 protein: CASSLAGEHYGYTF

J gene: TRBJ2-1
clone size: .
D gene: TRBD2
V gene: TRBV11-3
CDR3 DNA: TGTGCCAGCAGCTTTGCCTTAGCGGGAGTTTTGAATGAGCAGTTCTTC
CDR3 protein: CASSFALAGVLNEQFF

J gene: TRBJ2-3
clone size: .
D gene: TRBD2
V gene: TRBV5-5
CDR3 DNA: TGTGCCAGCAGCCCACCACTAGCGGGAGGGGGTACGCAGTATTTT
CDR3 protein: CASSPPLAGGGTQYF

J gene: TRBJ2-1
clone size: .
D gene: TRBD2
V gene: TRBV9
CDR3 DNA: TGTGCCAGCAGCGTAGGAATTGGAGCGGGACTCAATGAGCAGTTCTTC
CDR3 protein: CASSVGIGAGLNEQFF

J gene: TRBJ1-1
clone size: .
D gene: TRBD1
V gene: TRBV28
CDR3 DNA: TGTGCCAGCAGAACCATATTGACAGGGGGTGGGGATGAAGCTTTCTTT
CDR3 protein: CASRTILTGGGDEAFF

J gene: TRBJ1-1
clone size: once
D gene: .
V gene: TRBV19
CDR3 DNA: TGTGCCAGTAGTACCCAGGGGTTAGTCACTGAAGCTTTCTTT
CDR3 protein: CASSTQGLVTEAFF

J gene: TRBJ2-1
clone size: .
D gene: TRBD1
V gene: TRBV19
CDR3 DNA: TGTGCCAGTAGTATTCGACAGGGAGATGAGCAGTTCTTC
CDR3 protein: CASSIRQGDEQFF

J gene: TRBJ2-1
clone size: .
D gene: .
V gene: TRBV11-3
CDR3 DNA: TGTGCCAGCAGCTTACAAAATGAGCAGTTCTTC
CDR3 protein: CASSLQNEQFF

J gene: TRBJ1-5
clone size: .
D gene: .
V gene: TRBV18
CDR3 DNA: TGTGCCAGCTCAGAACTAGGGGGTATTAATCAGCCCCAGCATTTT
CDR3 protein: CASSELGGINQPQHF

J gene: TRBJ2-5
clone size: few
D gene: TRBD2
V gene: TRBV7-6
CDR3 DNA: TGTGCCAGCAGCTTCACGCTAGCGGGAGCCGAGACCCAGTACTTC
CDR3 protein: CASSFTLAGAETQYF

J gene: TRBJ2-3
clone size: .
D gene: TRBD2
V gene: TRBV6-2/TRBV6-3
CDR3 DNA: TGTGCCAGCAGTTTGGCTAGCGGGAGCACAGATACGCAGTATTTT
CDR3 protein: CASSLASGSTDTQYF

J gene: TRBJ1-2
clone size: .
D gene: .
V gene: TRBV7-8
CDR3 DNA: TGTGCCAGCAGCCGAACCGGCGCAGCTAGTAGTTATGGCTACACCTTC
CDR3 protein: CASSRTGAASSYGYTF

J gene: TRBJ2-1
clone size: once
D gene: TRBD2
V gene: TRBV28
CDR3 DNA: TGTGCCACGCTTAATAGCGGGGGACGCTACAATGAGCAGTTCTTC
CDR3 protein: CATLNSGGRYNEQFF

J gene: TRBJ2-6
clone size: .
D gene: TRBD1
V gene: TRBV2
CDR3 DNA: TGTGCCAGCAGAGTCTCCGGACAGGGGGCACCTGGGGCCAACGTCCTGACTTTC
CDR3 protein: CASRVSGQGAPGANVLTF